These 20 T cell receptor beta chains came from one sample sequenced in a study of CD8+CD57+ T cells in acquired aplastic anemia. Genomic DNA acted as the template from which TCR beta VDJ combination and CDR3 sequence profiling were carried out. MiXCR, applied by TCRdb to the reads, yields one record per CDR3 protein. This sample carries around 180,000 distinct CDR3 sequences, under 70% of them seen once, and the ten largest clones take about 43%. Material: sorted CD4+, CD8+, or CD8+CD57+ T cells (not recorded which) from PBMCs. The receptors were sampled from a human donor with severe aplastic anemia or a healthy control (not recorded which).

The rearrangement uses TRBV15 and TRBJ2-3, with D maybe TRBD2 (6 bases). Deletions cut 1 base from V and 2 bases from J, with 22 bases between. The CDR3 sequence is 19 residues long. Germline V gene sequence: CDR1 LNHNV, CDR2 YYDKDF (reference sequence). CDR3 DNA sequence: TGTGCCACCAGCAGAGCTGGGGAGGTGGTTGGGCCTGACACAGATACGCAGTATTTT. As protein: CATSRAGEVVGPDTDTQYF.

This clonotype has a handful of counts. V is TRBV6-4 and J is TRBJ2-5, with D possibly being TRBD1 or TRBD2 (5 bases each). Germline V CDR1 and CDR2: MRHNA, SNTAGT. V gave up 4 bases and J gave up 1 base, with 13 bases separating them. The CDR3 sequence is 15 residues long. CDR3 DNA sequence: TGTGCCAGCAGTGCCACAGAGGGGACCCAAGAGACCCAGTACTTC. Its translation: CASSATEGTQETQYF.

This chain links TRBV5-1 with TRBJ2-6; D is possibly TRBD1 (7 bases). V was trimmed by 3 bases and J by 0 bases, leaving 10 bases between them. Germline V lookup: CDR1 SGHRS, CDR2 YFSETQ. The CDR3 runs 16 residues. In DNA form, the CDR3 reads TGCGCCAGCAGCTGGGGGGACAGCTCTGGGGCCAACGTCCTGACTTTC. Translating gives CASSWGDSSGANVLTF. The entire variable domain, with the rest obtained from reference TRBV5-1 and TRBJ2-6, is as follows: KAGVTQTPRYLIKTRGQQVTLSCSPISGHRSVSWYQQTPGQGLQFLFEYFSETQRNKGNFPGRFSGRQFSNSRSEMNVSTLELGDSALYLCASSWGDSSGANVLTFGAGSRLTVL.

The chain has TRBV20-1 and TRBJ2-7, with D perhaps matching TRBD2 (6 bases). The CDR3 runs to 16 residues. V gave up 2 bases and J gave up 3 bases, with 20 bases separating them. The germline V gene encodes CDR1 DFQATT and CDR2 SNEGSKA (reference sequence). The CDR3: CSARPLGGRDLYEQYF. CDR3 DNA: TGCAGTGCTAGACCGTTGGGGGGAAGGGACCTCTACGAGCAGTACTTC.

The chain employs TRBV24-1 and TRBJ2-1; D uncertain. V lost 12 bases and J lost 3, with 14 bases in between. CDR1 and CDR2 from the germline V gene are KGHDR and SFDVKD. CDR3 length: 13 amino acids. The CDR3 DNA is TGTGCCCAAGGGCAGCTGAACTACAATGAGCAGTTCTTC. Encoded protein: CAQGQLNYNEQFF.

In DNA, the CDR3 is TGTGCCAGTAGGCAACTGCAGGGTCGTGGGTCTGGGGCCAACGTCCTGACTTTC. Protein: CASRQLQGRGSGANVLTF. This chain uses TRBV19 with TRBJ2-6, with D possibly being TRBD1 (5 bases). The germline V gene encodes CDR1 LNHDA and CDR2 SQIVND (reference sequence). This CDR3 region has 18 residues. V lost 6 bases and J lost 1, with 19 bases in between.

The chain uses TRBV6-4 and TRBJ1-6, with no clear D. V shed 6 bases and J shed 5 bases, with 11 bases lying between them. CDR1 MRHNA and CDR2 SNTAGT come from the germline V gene. CDR3 size: 14 residues. DNA of the CDR3: TGTGCCAGCAGGCCGGACGGGGATAATTCACCCCTCCACTTT. Residues: CASRPDGDNSPLHF.

Details on this clonotype: A read error may account for a junction end that differs from germline. This rearrangement joins TRBV20-1 to TRBJ2-3; 8 positions match TRBD2. Germline loops: CDR1 DFQATT, CDR2 SNEGSKA (reference sequence). The CDR3 contains 14 residues. The CDR3 coding sequence is TGCAGTGGGACTAGCTTGGCTCACACAGATGCGCAGTATTTT. As protein: CSGTSLAHTDAQYF.

This clonotype was counted many times. V gene TRBV19 combines with J gene TRBJ1-5, with a weak D call TRBD1 (6 bases). In germline, CDR1 is LNHDA, CDR2 SQIVND (reference sequence). V was clipped by 4 bases and J by 1 base, with 14 bases between them. CDR3 size: 16 residues. CDR3 sequence reads: CASSTRPQGSNQPQHF. In DNA, the CDR3 is TGTGCCAGTAGTACGAGACCCCAGGGGAGCAATCAGCCCCAGCATTTT.

This clonotype was observed once. Compared with germline, one end of the junction differs, possibly owing to a read error. V and J are TRBV24-1 and TRBJ2-3, with 8 bases aligning to TRBD2. The V gene's germline CDR1 is KGHDR and CDR2 SFDVKD. This CDR3 comprises 15 residues. The CDR3 is CATSDQRLATGTQYF. The CDR3 DNA sequence: TGTGCCACCAGTGACCAACGACTAGCGACAGGTACGCAGTATTTT.

Many counts were recorded for this clonotype. The gene calls are TRBV10-3 and TRBJ1-1; D uncertain. Germline-derived CDR1 and CDR2 are ENHRY and SYGVKD. The CDR3 is made up of 11 amino acids. V lost 3 bases and J lost 10, with 9 bases in between. In nucleotides, the CDR3 is TGTGCCATCAGTGATGGTCAGGCAGCTTTCTTT. As protein: CAISDGQAAFF.

This clonotype was recorded at least ten times. The rearrangement joins TRBV7-9 to TRBJ1-2; tentatively, D is TRBD1 (6 bases). The CDR3 loop spans 15 amino acids. Trimming stripped 5 bases from V and 3 bases from J, with 16 bases between. The V gene's germline CDR1 is SEHNR and CDR2 FQNEAQ (reference sequence). The CDR3 sequence is CASSLTGSVHYGYTF. CDR3 DNA: TGTGCCAGCAGCCTCACAGGGTCTGTTCACTATGGCTACACCTTC.

The V gene is TRBV9, the J gene TRBJ1-1, with 7 bases matching TRBD1. The junction had 6 bases not matched to a gene; V was cut back by 0 bases and J by 4 bases. CDR1 is SGDLS, CDR2 YYNGEE, per germline. CDR3 length: 15 residues. CDR3 nucleotides: TGTGCCAGCAGCGTAGGATGGCAGGGGGGCACTGAAGCTTTCTTT. It specifies CASSVGWQGGTEAFF.

This clonotype was detected a few times. The CDR3 sequence: CASSLVGGALDYNSPLHF. The CDR3 nucleotides read TGTGCCAGCAGCTTAGTCGGGGGGGCGCTTGACTATAATTCACCCCTCCACTTT. The chain carries TRBV7-2 and TRBJ1-6; weak D call: TRBD1 (6 bases). CDR1 is SGHTA, CDR2 FQGNSA, per germline. V was pared by 1 base and J by 3 bases, with 16 bases between. This CDR3 has 18 residues.

This clonotype was picked up a small number of times. V is TRBV5-1 and J is TRBJ2-7; 9 bases match TRBD1. The CDR3 is 15 residues long. The V and J ends lost 4 bases and 2 bases, in that order; junction bases with no gene match: 7. The V gene's germline CDR1 is SGHRS and CDR2 YFSETQ. The DNA for the CDR3 is TGCGCCAGCAGCACAACGGGACAGGGACCCTACGAGCAGTACTTC. The encoded protein is CASSTTGQGPYEQYF.

Many counts were recorded for this clonotype. The chain joins TRBV10-3 to TRBJ1-1, with TRBD1 matching 9 bases. V was pared by 8 bases and J by 0 bases, with 1 base of the junction left unmatched. The CDR3 is 13 amino acids. Germline V gene sequence: CDR1 ENHRY, CDR2 SYGVKD. CDR3 region: CAIRDRVNTEAFF. CDR3 in DNA: TGTGCCATCCGGGACAGGGTGAACACTGAAGCTTTCTTT.

V gene TRBV11-2 combines with J gene TRBJ1-1; maybe TRBD1 (5 bases). The CDR3 is 16 amino acids. Germline V gene lookup returns CDR1 SGHAT and CDR2 FQNNGV. V lost 6 bases and J lost 5, with 22 bases in between. In DNA, the CDR3 is TGTGCCAGCAGGACTCTCGCGAGGGGAAGGTGGACTGAAGCTTTCTTT. Protein: CASRTLARGRWTEAFF.

The chain couples TRBV19 to TRBJ2-1, with a weak D call TRBD2 (5 bases). The V gene lost 6 bases and the J gene lost 7 bases, with 13 bases spanning the gap. The CDR3 is 13 amino acids. Germline V gene data show CDR1 as LNHDA and CDR2 as SQIVND (reference sequence). CDR3 amino acids: CASRSVPGNEQFF. CDR3 coding DNA: TGTGCCAGTAGATCGGTCCCGGGAAATGAGCAGTTCTTC.

The chain has TRBV2 and TRBJ2-2; D call uncertain. V lost 6 bases to trimming and J lost 2 bases, with 16 bases between them. The CDR3 contains 16 residues. CDR1 and CDR2 (germline): SNHLY, FYNNEI. CDR3 protein: CASSPDTRHNTGELFF. The CDR3 coding sequence is TGTGCCAGCAGCCCCGACACACGGCACAACACCGGGGAGCTGTTTTTT. Drawing the rest from reference TRBV2 and TRBJ2-2, the complete variable domain is EPEVTQTPSHQVTQMGQEVILRCVPISNHLYFYWYRQILGQKVEFLVSFYNNEISEKSEIFDDQFSVERPDGSNFTLKIRSTKLEDSAMYFCASSPDTRHNTGELFFGEGSRLTVL.

This clonotype was recorded only once. The chain combines TRBV15 with TRBJ2-7; D may be TRBD1 (6 bases). CDR1 LNHNV and CDR2 YYDKDF come from the germline V gene (reference sequence). Trimming shortened V by 3 bases and J by 3 bases, and 15 bases separated the two germline ends. The CDR3 has 15 residues. CDR3 in amino acids: CATSSSYTGNYEQYF. CDR3 bases: TGTGCCACCAGCAGCTCATACACAGGGAACTACGAGCAGTACTTC.